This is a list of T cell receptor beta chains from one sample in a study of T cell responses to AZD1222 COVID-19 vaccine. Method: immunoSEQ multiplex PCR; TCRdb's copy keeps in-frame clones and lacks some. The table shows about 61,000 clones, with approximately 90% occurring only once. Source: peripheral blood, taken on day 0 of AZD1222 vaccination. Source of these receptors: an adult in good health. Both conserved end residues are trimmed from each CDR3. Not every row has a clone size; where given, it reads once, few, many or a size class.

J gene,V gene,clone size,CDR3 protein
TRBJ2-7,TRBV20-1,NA,SVQRSYEQY
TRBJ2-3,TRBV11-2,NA,ASSWNSGDTQY
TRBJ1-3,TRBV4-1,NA,ASSQPGTAPGNTIY
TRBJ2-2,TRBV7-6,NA,ASSALQGTGELF
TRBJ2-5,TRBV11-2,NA,ASSFGVGVPETQY
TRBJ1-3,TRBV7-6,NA,ASSRGLLAGGNTIY
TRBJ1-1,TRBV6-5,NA,ASSYFGRGNTEAF
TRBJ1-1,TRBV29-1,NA,SVANTEAF
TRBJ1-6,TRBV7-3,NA,ASSLSGRNNSPLH
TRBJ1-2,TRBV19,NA,ASSLVGVYGYT
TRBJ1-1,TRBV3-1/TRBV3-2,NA,ASSQYGTTGGTEAF
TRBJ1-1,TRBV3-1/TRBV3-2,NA,ASSQEYSGTEAF
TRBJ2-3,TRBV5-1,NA,ASSLGTSPTQY
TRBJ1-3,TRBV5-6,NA,ASSLGVSSGNTIY
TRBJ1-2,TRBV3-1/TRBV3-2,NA,ASSQKGAGGYT
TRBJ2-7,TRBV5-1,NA,ASSPGTGGDEQY
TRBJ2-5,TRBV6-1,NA,ASSEVSVGLQETQY
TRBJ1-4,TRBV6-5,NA,ASSLQSTNEKLF
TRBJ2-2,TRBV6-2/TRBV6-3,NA,ASSYLRDPRGAATGELF
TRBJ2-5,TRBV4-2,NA,ASSQGSGTGGEETQY
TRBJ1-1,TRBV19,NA,ASYRDRGFAEAF
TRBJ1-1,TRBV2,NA,ASSVGDVSTEAF
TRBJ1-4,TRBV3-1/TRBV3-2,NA,ASSPRQGTNEKLF
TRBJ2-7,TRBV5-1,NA,ASSLDVARGEQY
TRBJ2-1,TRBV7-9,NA,ASSLGSTLSTNEQF
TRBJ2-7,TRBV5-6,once,ASSSGYEQY
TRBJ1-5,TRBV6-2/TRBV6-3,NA,ASSYKVNNQPQH
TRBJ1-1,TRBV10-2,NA,ASTTGRENTEAF
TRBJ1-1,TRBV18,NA,ASSPRSGVNTEAF
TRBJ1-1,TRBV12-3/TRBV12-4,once,ASSLGREAF
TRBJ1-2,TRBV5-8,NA,ASRQYYGYT
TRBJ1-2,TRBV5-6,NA,ASSLTPTTNYGYT
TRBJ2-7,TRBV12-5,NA,ASGLGGLNYEQY
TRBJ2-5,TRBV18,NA,ASSPPNFGTGRQETQY
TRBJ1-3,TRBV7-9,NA,ASSLGQGIGGNTIY
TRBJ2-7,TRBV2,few,ASASPPGFPSYEQY
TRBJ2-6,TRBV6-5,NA,ASSSGGSGANVLT
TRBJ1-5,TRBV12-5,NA,ASGPDYSNQPQH
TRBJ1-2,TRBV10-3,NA,AISDAGTGGVYGYT
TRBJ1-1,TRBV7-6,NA,ASSLAGQGGTEAF